This T cell receptor beta chain was recorded in a study of blood T cell repertoires in COVID-19. The CDR3 is 11 residues long. The germline CDR1 and CDR2 sequences are MNHNY and SVGAGI (reference sequence). The J segment lost 3 bases and the V segment lost 10 bases, leaving 2 bases of the junction unmatched. The assay was immunoSEQ multiplex PCR, and TCRdb's table has in-frame clones only and misses some. The top ten hold 4.4% of the sample, which has fewer than 200,000 clones, approximately 87% seen once. Sequencing was performed on PBMCs or T cells enriched from blood (not recorded which). The chain employs TRBV6-6 and TRBJ1-2, with 7 positions matching TRBD1. The TCR comes from a woman aged 50 to 60 who had recovered from COVID-19. CDR3 sequence: CATGQDYGYTF. The CDR3 nucleotides read TGTGCCACCGGACAGGACTATGGCTACACCTTC.